This T cell receptor (beta chain) was identified in a study of vaccination effects on CD4 cells after COVID-19. Sequencing used immunoSEQ multiplex PCR; TCRdb keeps in-frame clones, though not all of them. The sample shows about 14,000 clones, more than 65% of them seen only once. The V end lost 6 bases, the J end lost 2 bases, and 17 bases lay between the germline ends. Germline V gene sequence: CDR1 MNHEY, CDR2 SMNVEV (reference sequence). The CDR3 length is 16 residues. Pools of viral peptides were used by the ViraFEST assay to expand antigen-specific CD4+ T cells ahead of sequencing. Once cultured for under 11 days, the cells underwent separation to obtain CD4+ T cells. Vaccinated participants had no history of SARS-CoV-2 infection and tested negative for nucleocapsid antibodies. Wells of a few million PBMC each were grown with about 9.3 IU/ml IL-2 and around 10 ug/ml peptides. Half-medium changes using IL-2 medium occurred on days 3 and 7.

With regard to this clone: What it recognizes is unknown.

General study findings and limits: Vaccine-induced clones in healthy vaccinees cross-reacted with common cold coronaviruses in only 1 of 255 cases.

The source is a human donor who received a COVID-19 vaccine. The V gene is TRBV27, the J gene TRBJ2-1, with D possibly being TRBD1 or TRBD2 (5 bases each). Sequences were derived from CD4+ T cells from PBMCs cultured with HCoV-229E spike peptides, sampled before COVID-19 vaccination. CDR3: CASRTWRGVPYNEQFF. CDR3 in DNA: TGTGCCAGCAGGACCTGGAGAGGGGTCCCCTACAATGAGCAGTTCTTC.